The 4 T cell receptor beta chains presented below share a single source sample, sequenced in a study of beta chain features in type 1 diabetes. The isolated RNA, all of it, was reverse transcribed, so expressed TCRB transcripts were what got sequenced. Generated by immunoSEQ multiplex PCR, the TCRdb table keeps only in-frame clones and is missing some. This table has 860,000 or so clones, about 17% appearing once. The source material was naive CD4+ T cells from blood. The source of these receptors is a woman in her late teens or twenties in good health.

This clone was found a few times. J is TRBJ2-2 and V is TRBV27, with no clear D. V lost 6 bases and J lost 4, with 6 bases in between. Germline CDR1 and CDR2: MNHEY and SMNVEV (reference sequence). The CDR3 totals 12 residues. The CDR3 coding sequence is TGTGCCAGCAGGACGGTCACCGGGGAGCTGTTTTTT. Protein: CASRTVTGELFF.

This clone has just a few counts. V and J are TRBV5-4 and TRBJ2-5; 8 nucleotides line up with TRBD1. From germline, CDR1 is SGHNT and CDR2 YYREEE (reference sequence). This CDR3 has 13 residues. V was pared by 3 bases and J by 6 bases, with 4 bases of the junction left unmatched. DNA of the CDR3: TGTGCCAGCAGCTCCAGGGGGCATCAGACCCAGTACTTC. It is translated as CASSSRGHQTQYF.

This chain uses TRBV28 with TRBJ2-1; tentatively, D is TRBD2 (5 bases). Per the germline V gene, CDR1 is MDHEN and CDR2 is SYDVKM. This CDR3 contains 16 residues. The V end was cut by 8 bases, the J end by 6 bases, with 23 bases between. CDR3 protein: CASCFHRGPSGNEQFF. The CDR3 coding sequence is TGTGCCAGCTGCTTTCACCGAGGGCCCTCCGGCAATGAGCAGTTCTTC.

This clone was seen a few times. V is TRBV7-9 and J is TRBJ2-1; D might be TRBD1 or TRBD2, each matching 7 bases. The CDR3 has 18 residues. CDR1 and CDR2 (germline): SEHNR, FQNEAQ (reference sequence). The germline V and J ends were trimmed by 4 bases and 4 bases, with 23 bases remaining between them. CDR3 sequence (DNA): TGTGCCAGCAGCTCCGACAGGGCGGGGGCCAACCCTTACAATGAGCAGTTCTTC. Protein: CASSSDRAGANPYNEQFF.